This is a list of T cell receptor beta chains from one sample in a study of blood T cell repertoires in COVID-19. Measured with immunoSEQ multiplex PCR; TCRdb has only the in-frame clones, and not every one. This table holds hundreds of thousands of clones, more than 80% found once. The sample taken for sequencing was peripheral blood. Receptor source: a woman aged 25 to 39 with COVID-19, enrolled during active disease. The CDR3 runs from the conserved cysteine through the conserved F or W. The order of the fields is D gene, J gene, V gene, CDR3 DNA, CDR3 protein. D genes are given only for firm matches.

D gene: TRBD2; J gene: TRBJ2-7; V gene: TRBV3-1/TRBV3-2; CDR3 DNA: TGTGCCAGCAGCCAAGATCCAAAGGGACTAGCGGGGGTGGCCTACGAGCAGTACTTC; CDR3 protein: CASSQDPKGLAGVAYEQYF
D gene: TRBD1; J gene: TRBJ1-1; V gene: TRBV15; CDR3 DNA: TGTGCCACCAGCAGAGTGGACAGGGGACTTACTGGACGGACTGAAGCTTTCTTT; CDR3 protein: CATSRVDRGLTGRTEAFF
D gene: TRBD2; J gene: TRBJ2-5; V gene: TRBV6-2/TRBV6-3; CDR3 DNA: TGTGCCAGCAGCCGGGGACTAGCGGGAGATGAGACCCAGTACTTC; CDR3 protein: CASSRGLAGDETQYF
D gene: .; J gene: TRBJ2-3; V gene: TRBV5-1; CDR3 DNA: TGCGCCAGCAGCTTGGGTAACACAGATACGCAGTATTTT; CDR3 protein: CASSLGNTDTQYF
D gene: .; J gene: TRBJ2-3; V gene: TRBV28; CDR3 DNA: TGTGCCAGCAGTTTCGGACTCACTAGCACAGATACGCAGTATTTT; CDR3 protein: CASSFGLTSTDTQYF
D gene: TRBD1; J gene: TRBJ1-1; V gene: TRBV12-3/TRBV12-4; CDR3 DNA: TGTGCCAGCAGTTTTACAGGGGGTGGCGAAGCTTTCTTT; CDR3 protein: CASSFTGGGEAFF
D gene: .; J gene: TRBJ1-5; V gene: TRBV19; CDR3 DNA: TGTGCCAGTAGTATCCGGAGCCGGGGGGGCAATCAGCCCCAGCATTTT; CDR3 protein: CASSIRSRGGNQPQHF
D gene: .; J gene: TRBJ1-2; V gene: TRBV12-3/TRBV12-4; CDR3 DNA: TGTGCCAGCAGTTTCAGGGTTTGGCAGACCTTC; CDR3 protein: CASSFRVWQTF
D gene: TRBD2; J gene: TRBJ2-6; V gene: TRBV15; CDR3 DNA: TGTGCCACCAGCAGAGGCCGGGGGGCTGGGGCCAACGTCCTGACTTTC; CDR3 protein: CATSRGRGAGANVLTF
D gene: .; J gene: TRBJ2-5; V gene: TRBV5-5; CDR3 DNA: TGTGCCAGCAGCTTGACAGGTCCTAGGATATTGGGCCAAGGGACCCAGTACTTC; CDR3 protein: CASSLTGPRILGQGTQYF
D gene: .; J gene: TRBJ2-1; V gene: TRBV28; CDR3 DNA: TGTGCCAGCAGTTTTGAGGGTAGCGCTCGGGGAGAGCAGTTCTTC; CDR3 protein: CASSFEGSARGEQFF
D gene: TRBD1; J gene: TRBJ1-5; V gene: TRBV19; CDR3 DNA: TGTGCCAGTAGCCGCGGACAGGGCAATCAGCCCCAGCATTTT; CDR3 protein: CASSRGQGNQPQHF
D gene: TRBD2; J gene: TRBJ2-1; V gene: TRBV11-2; CDR3 DNA: TGTGCCAGCAGCTTAGAAACTAGCGGCAACAATGAGCAGTTCTTC; CDR3 protein: CASSLETSGNNEQFF
D gene: .; J gene: TRBJ1-4; V gene: TRBV7-2; CDR3 DNA: TGTGCCAGCAGCCCATCAACTAATGAAAAACTGTTTTTT; CDR3 protein: CASSPSTNEKLFF
D gene: TRBD1; J gene: TRBJ2-2; V gene: TRBV18; CDR3 DNA: TGTGCCAGCTCACCATCGGGACAGGGGTACACCGGGGAGCTGTTTTTT; CDR3 protein: CASSPSGQGYTGELFF
D gene: TRBD1; J gene: TRBJ2-5; V gene: TRBV18; CDR3 DNA: TGTGCCAGCTCACCAGGACAGGGCCTAGGTGAAGAGACCCAGTACTTC; CDR3 protein: CASSPGQGLGEETQYF
D gene: .; J gene: TRBJ1-4; V gene: TRBV5-1; CDR3 DNA: TGCGCCAGCAGCTTGGCCGCTGTAAACTTAGCGGAAAAACTGTTTTTT; CDR3 protein: CASSLAAVNLAEKLFF
D gene: .; J gene: TRBJ2-3; V gene: TRBV4-1; CDR3 DNA: TGCGCCAGCAGCCAAGTGTTGGACTACCTTGGTGGAGCAGATACGCAGTATTTT; CDR3 protein: CASSQVLDYLGGADTQYF